Below are 2 T cell receptor beta chains sequenced from a single sample in a study of cytomegalovirus exposure and HLA in healthy donors. Use of 60 Vbeta and 13 Jbeta primers characterized the PCR. Repertoires were generated with immunoSEQ multiplex PCR, while TCRdb's copy carries only in-frame clones and drops some. Its clone listing holds about 20,000 clones. Sequenced material: PBMCs. These receptors came from a man between 60 and 75 years old in good health and CMV-seropositive.

This sequence joins TRBV15 and TRBJ2-7; 8 bases line up with TRBD1. Germline values: CDR1 LNHNV, CDR2 YYDKDF (reference sequence). J gave up 7 bases and V 0 bases, and 8 bases lay outside the gene matches. CDR3 length equals 15 residues. This CDR3 reads CATSRDLAGGREQYF. The CDR3 DNA is TGTGCCACCAGCAGAGACCTGGCAGGGGGCCGGGAGCAGTACTTC. The whole variable domain, remainder taken from reference TRBV15 and TRBJ2-7, is DAMVIQNPRYQVTQFGKPVTLSCSQTLNHNVMYWYQQKSSQAPKLLFHYYDKDFNNEADTPDNFQSRRPNTSFCFLDIRSPGLGDTAMYLCATSRDLAGGREQYFGPGTRLTVT.

The chain links TRBV7-6 to TRBJ2-2; TRBD1 matches 9 bases. The junction had 17 bases not matched to a gene; V was cut back by 5 bases and J by 4 bases. This CDR3 contains 19 residues. Per the germline V gene, CDR1 is SGHVS and CDR2 is FNYEAQ. The CDR3 here is CASSERTGALPASTGELFF. DNA of the CDR3: TGTGCCAGCAGCGAACGGACAGGGGCCCTACCTGCGAGCACCGGGGAGCTGTTTTTT.